The entry that follows covers one T cell receptor beta chain sequence. Its cognate antigen is unknown. Generated by immunoSEQ multiplex PCR, the TCRdb table keeps only in-frame clones and is missing some. This table holds fewer than 80,000 clones, more than 85% found once. No change in lesions over the prior 6 months defined stable disease. This record belongs to a study of resident and recirculating memory T cells in vitiligo. Study-wide findings and caveats: Vitiligo lesions lacked a unique dominant clone, and clonality varied.

With V trimmed by 3 bases and J by 2 bases, 8 bases remained unmatched. The CDR3 loop spans 17 amino acids. This clonotype was sampled from a male donor with vitiligo. Sequencing was carried out using blood. V and J are TRBV23-1 and TRBJ2-3; 10 bases agree with TRBD2. TRBV23-1 is assigned to the ORF class and has an uncertain function. In nucleotides, the CDR3 is TGCGCCAGCAGTCATGGAGTTAGCGGGGGGCACACAGATACGCAGTATTTT. Residues: CASSHGVSGGHTDTQYF.